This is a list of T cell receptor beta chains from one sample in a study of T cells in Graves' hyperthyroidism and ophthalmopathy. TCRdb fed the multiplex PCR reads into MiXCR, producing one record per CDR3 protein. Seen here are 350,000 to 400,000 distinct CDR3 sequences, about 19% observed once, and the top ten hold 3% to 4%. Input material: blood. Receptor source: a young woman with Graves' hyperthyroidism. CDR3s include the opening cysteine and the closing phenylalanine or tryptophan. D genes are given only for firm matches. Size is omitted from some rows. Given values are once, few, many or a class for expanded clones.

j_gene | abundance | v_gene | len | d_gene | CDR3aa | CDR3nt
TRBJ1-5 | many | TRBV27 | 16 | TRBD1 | CASIILSGQGDQPQHF | TGTGCCAGCATCATACTCTCAGGACAGGGCGATCAGCCCCAGCATTTT
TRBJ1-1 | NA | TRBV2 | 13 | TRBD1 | CASTGQGASEAFF | TGTGCCAGCACCGGACAGGGGGCCTCGGAAGCTTTCTTT
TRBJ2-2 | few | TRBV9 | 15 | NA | CASSVLGEYTGELFF | TGTGCCAGCAGCGTACTCGGGGAATACACCGGGGAGCTGTTTTTT
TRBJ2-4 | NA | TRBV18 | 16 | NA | CASSPTDGIAKNIQYF | TGTGCCAGCTCACCAACGGATGGTATAGCCAAAAACATTCAGTACTTC
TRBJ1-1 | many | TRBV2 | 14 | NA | CASSKDSIYTEAFF | TGTGCCAGCAGTAAGGACAGCATCTACACTGAAGCTTTCTTT
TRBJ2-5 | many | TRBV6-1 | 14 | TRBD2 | CASSDSGGWETQYF | TGTGCCAGCAGTGATAGCGGGGGGTGGGAGACCCAGTACTTC
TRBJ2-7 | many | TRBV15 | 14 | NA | CATSRRARPYEQYF | TGTGCCACCAGCCGTCGGGCCAGACCCTACGAGCAGTACTTC
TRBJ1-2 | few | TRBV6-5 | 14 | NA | CASSSRDTEGGYTF | TGTGCCAGCAGTTCTAGGGACACCGAAGGAGGCTACACCTTC
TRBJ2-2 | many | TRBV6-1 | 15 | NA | CASSEQDTNTGELFF | TGTGCCAGCAGTGAACAGGACACGAACACCGGGGAGCTGTTTTTT
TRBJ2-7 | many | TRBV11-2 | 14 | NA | CASSLDQIYYEQHF | TGTGCCAGCAGCTTAGATCAAATCTACTACGAGCAGCACTTC
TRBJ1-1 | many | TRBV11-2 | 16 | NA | CASSLDRGAWLTEAFF | TGTGCCAGCAGCTTAGATCGGGGGGCATGGCTCACTGAAGCTTTCTTT
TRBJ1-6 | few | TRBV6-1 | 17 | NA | CASRLTPRGSYNSPLHF | TGTGCCAGCAGACTGACACCCCGCGGCTCCTATAATTCACCCCTCCACTTT
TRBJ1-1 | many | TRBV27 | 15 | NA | CASSLQMTVNTEAFF | TGTGCCAGCAGTTTACAGATGACCGTGAACACTGAAGCTTTCTTT